A selection of T cell receptor beta chains follows, all from one sample in a study of cytomegalovirus exposure and HLA in healthy donors. TCRdb keeps only in-frame clones here, not all; method: immunoSEQ multiplex PCR. The sample yields 55,000 to 70,000 clones, roughly 74% seen once. The sequenced sample was PBMCs. These receptors were collected from a woman aged 60-75 years in good health and CMV-seropositive. Each CDR3 is given with its conserved first and last residue. The order of the fields is J gene, CDR3 length, D gene, V gene, clone size, CDR3 protein, CDR3 DNA. A D gene is named only where the DNA matches it firmly. Clone size appears in some rows only: once, few, many, or a class for an expanded clone.

J: TRBJ2-1; length: 15; D: TRBD2; V: TRBV25-1; size: NA; CDR3: CASSEFSGRAYEQFF; DNA: TGTGCCAGCAGTGAATTTAGCGGGAGGGCCTATGAGCAGTTCTTC
J: TRBJ2-3; length: 13; D: TRBD2; V: TRBV27; size: NA; CDR3: CASKAGVEDTQYF; DNA: TGTGCCAGCAAAGCGGGAGTTGAAGATACGCAGTATTTT
J: TRBJ1-4; length: 15; D: TRBD1; V: TRBV7-9; size: NA; CDR3: CASSSDRGLGEKLFF; DNA: TGTGCCAGCAGCTCAGACAGGGGGCTAGGGGAAAAACTGTTTTTT
J: TRBJ2-7; length: 11; D: NA; V: TRBV2; size: NA; CDR3: CASSLTYEQYF; DNA: TGTGCCAGCAGTTTAACCTACGAGCAGTACTTC
J: TRBJ2-2; length: 13; D: NA; V: TRBV10-1; size: NA; CDR3: CASSLQGTGELFF; DNA: TGCGCCAGCAGTCTGCAGGGAACCGGGGAGCTGTTTTTT
J: TRBJ2-1; length: 15; D: NA; V: TRBV30; size: few; CDR3: CACPGLGSSYNEQFF; DNA: TGTGCCTGCCCCGGACTGGGGAGCTCCTACAATGAGCAGTTCTTC
J: TRBJ1-2; length: 18; D: NA; V: TRBV9; size: NA; CDR3: CASSAASGERGTTHGYTF; DNA: TGTGCCAGCAGCGCCGCTAGCGGGGAGAGGGGCACAACCCATGGCTACACCTTC
J: TRBJ1-1; length: 13; D: NA; V: TRBV5-4; size: NA; CDR3: CASSLAGNSEAFF; DNA: TGTGCCAGCAGCTTGGCAGGGAACTCTGAAGCTTTCTTT
J: TRBJ1-5; length: 17; D: TRBD1; V: TRBV18; size: NA; CDR3: CASSPRVRGHSNQPQHF; DNA: TGTGCCAGCTCACCACGGGTCAGGGGGCACTCCAATCAGCCCCAGCATTTT
J: TRBJ2-1; length: 15; D: TRBD2; V: TRBV2; size: NA; CDR3: CASQAAGGPWNEQFF; DNA: TGTGCCAGCCAAGCTGCGGGAGGGCCGTGGAATGAGCAGTTCTTC
J: TRBJ2-7; length: 16; D: NA; V: TRBV7-2; size: NA; CDR3: CASSSPQTTFSYEQYF; DNA: TGTGCCAGCAGCTCTCCCCAGACTACGTTCTCCTACGAGCAGTACTTC
J: TRBJ1-4; length: 16; D: NA; V: TRBV6-6; size: NA; CDR3: CASSHHERGRAEKLFF; DNA: TGTGCCAGCAGTCATCATGAGAGGGGGAGGGCTGAAAAACTGTTTTTT
J: TRBJ2-7; length: 15; D: TRBD2; V: TRBV6-5; size: NA; CDR3: CASSYPGLAGYEQYF; DNA: TGTGCCAGCAGTTACCCTGGACTAGCCGGATACGAGCAGTACTTC
J: TRBJ1-2; length: 14; D: NA; V: TRBV19; size: NA; CDR3: CASSSRGSFGGYTF; DNA: TGTGCCAGTAGTAGCCGGGGTAGCTTCGGTGGCTACACCTTC
J: TRBJ2-4; length: 14; D: TRBD2; V: TRBV5-4; size: NA; CDR3: CASSPLAGQNIQYF; DNA: TGTGCCAGCAGCCCCCTAGCGGGGCAAAACATTCAGTACTTC
J: TRBJ2-7; length: 16; D: NA; V: TRBV19; size: few; CDR3: CASSQIQGTFSYEQYF; DNA: TGTGCCAGTAGTCAAATACAGGGGACTTTTTCCTACGAGCAGTACTTC
J: TRBJ1-3; length: 14; D: TRBD1; V: TRBV6-6; size: NA; CDR3: CASRQGQPGNTIYF; DNA: TGTGCCAGCAGGCAGGGACAGCCTGGAAACACCATATATTTT
J: TRBJ2-7; length: 14; D: NA; V: TRBV7-2; size: NA; CDR3: CASSSPGLPGEQYF; DNA: TGTGCCAGCAGCTCGCCGGGACTCCCCGGCGAGCAGTACTTC
J: TRBJ1-2; length: 14; D: NA; V: TRBV7-9; size: few; CDR3: CASEWQGTFYGYTF; DNA: TGTGCGAGCGAGTGGCAGGGAACCTTCTATGGCTACACCTTC
J: TRBJ2-4; length: 15; D: NA; V: TRBV29-1; size: NA; CDR3: CSVQGGTLAKNIQYF; DNA: TGCAGCGTTCAAGGCGGAACCCTAGCCAAAAACATTCAGTACTTC
J: TRBJ2-3; length: 17; D: TRBD2; V: TRBV4-2; size: NA; CDR3: CASSQELAGFSTDTQYF; DNA: TGTGCCAGCAGCCAAGAACTAGCGGGCTTTAGCACAGATACGCAGTATTTT
J: TRBJ1-3; length: 17; D: TRBD1; V: TRBV5-6; size: few; CDR3: CASRLFRDRGPGNTIYF; DNA: TGTGCCAGCAGATTGTTCCGGGACAGGGGTCCTGGAAACACCATATATTTT
J: TRBJ1-2; length: 13; D: NA; V: TRBV6-1; size: NA; CDR3: CASRVEGIYGYTF; DNA: TGTGCCAGCAGAGTGGAGGGGATCTATGGCTACACCTTC
J: TRBJ1-4; length: 16; D: NA; V: TRBV5-1; size: NA; CDR3: CASSLGASREGEKLFF; DNA: TGCGCCAGCAGCTTGGGCGCAAGTAGGGAGGGCGAAAAACTGTTTTTT
J: TRBJ2-5; length: 15; D: NA; V: TRBV5-1; size: NA; CDR3: CASSLVRTSEETQYF; DNA: TGCGCCAGCAGCTTGGTTAGGACTTCAGAAGAGACCCAGTACTTC
J: TRBJ1-1; length: 14; D: NA; V: TRBV5-1; size: NA; CDR3: CASSREGRNTEAFF; DNA: TGCGCCAGCAGCCGGGAGGGGAGGAACACTGAAGCTTTCTTT
J: TRBJ1-6; length: 14; D: NA; V: TRBV6-6; size: NA; CDR3: CASSIRGISSPLHF; DNA: TGTGCCAGCAGTATAAGAGGGATTTCTTCACCCCTCCACTTT
J: TRBJ1-1; length: 12; D: NA; V: TRBV29-1; size: NA; CDR3: CSVLQGNTEAFF; DNA: TGCAGCGTTTTGCAGGGGAACACTGAAGCTTTCTTT
J: TRBJ1-4; length: 15; D: TRBD1; V: TRBV6-5; size: NA; CDR3: CASSLTGQGNEKLFF; DNA: TGTGCCAGCAGCCTAACGGGACAGGGGAACGAAAAACTGTTTTTT
J: TRBJ1-4; length: 14; D: TRBD1; V: TRBV5-1; size: few; CDR3: CASSRTGGNEKLFF; DNA: TGCGCCAGCAGCAGGACAGGAGGAAATGAAAAACTGTTTTTT
J: TRBJ1-1; length: 14; D: NA; V: TRBV11-2; size: NA; CDR3: CASSLGAGNTEAFF; DNA: TGTGCCAGCAGCTTAGGGGCAGGGAACACTGAAGCTTTCTTT
J: TRBJ1-4; length: 14; D: TRBD1; V: TRBV30; size: NA; CDR3: CAWYPGQGDEKLFF; DNA: TGTGCCTGGTACCCGGGACAGGGAGACGAAAAACTGTTTTTT
J: TRBJ2-1; length: 15; D: TRBD2; V: TRBV4-1; size: NA; CDR3: CASSQLAGDHNEQFF; DNA: TGCGCCAGCAGCCAACTAGCGGGGGACCACAATGAGCAGTTCTTC
J: TRBJ1-2; length: 13; D: NA; V: TRBV28; size: NA; CDR3: CASRLSGLYGYTF; DNA: TGTGCCAGCAGGTTGTCAGGGCTCTATGGCTACACCTTC
J: TRBJ1-5; length: 15; D: TRBD1; V: TRBV30; size: few; CDR3: CAWSVSQGAWQPQHF; DNA: TGTGCCTGGAGTGTATCCCAGGGGGCATGGCAGCCCCAGCATTTT
J: TRBJ2-5; length: 15; D: NA; V: TRBV6-1; size: NA; CDR3: CASSPGQIVQETQYF; DNA: TGTGCCAGCAGTCCAGGACAGATAGTCCAAGAGACCCAGTACTTC
J: TRBJ2-7; length: 14; D: NA; V: TRBV7-8; size: NA; CDR3: CASSLGVTGYEQYF; DNA: TGTGCCAGCAGCTTAGGCGTTACAGGGTACGAGCAGTACTTC
J: TRBJ2-7; length: 15; D: TRBD1; V: TRBV10-1; size: NA; CDR3: CASSERTGTAYEQYF; DNA: TGCGCCAGCAGTGAGCGGACAGGGACAGCCTACGAGCAGTACTTC
J: TRBJ2-7; length: 15; D: TRBD1; V: TRBV4-1; size: NA; CDR3: CASSHPGQGWYEQYF; DNA: TGCGCCAGCAGCCATCCGGGACAGGGTTGGTACGAGCAGTACTTC
J: TRBJ1-2; length: 15; D: NA; V: TRBV6-6; size: once; CDR3: CASSRDGTLQNGYTF; DNA: TGTGCCAGCAGCCGGGACGGGACACTTCAAAATGGCTACACCTTC
J: TRBJ1-2; length: 13; D: NA; V: TRBV29-1; size: few; CDR3: CSVERGGGYGYTF; DNA: TGCAGCGTTGAACGGGGGGGCGGCTATGGCTACACCTTC